This T cell receptor beta chain was identified in a study of cytomegalovirus exposure and HLA in healthy donors. Study outcomes and limitations: An analysis that came later showed most CMV-associated TCR beta chains appearing HLA-restricted.

The primer mix had 60 Vbeta and 13 Jbeta primers. Repertoires were generated with immunoSEQ multiplex PCR, while TCRdb's copy carries only in-frame clones and drops some. The table shows some 150,000 clones, with 70% to 80% occurring only once. Notes on this clone: Its antigen is undetermined.

Germline V gene sequence: CDR1 LNHDA, CDR2 SQIVND (reference sequence). Trimming cost V 4 bases and J 1 base; bases outside gene matches: 4. The CDR3 runs to 14 residues. The chain is built from TRBV19 and TRBJ2-7; TRBD2 matches 7 bases. The sample was PBMCs. The sequence was obtained from a man between 45 and 60 years old in good health and CMV-seropositive. This CDR3 is CASSSGSSSYEQYF. The CDR3 DNA sequence: TGTGCCAGTAGTAGCGGGAGTTCATCCTACGAGCAGTACTTC.